This is a list of T cell receptor beta chains from one sample in a study of glioma-infiltrating T cells. TCRdb independently ran MiXCR on the multiplex PCR reads; one entry per CDR3 protein. Here the sample spans around 350,000 distinct CDR3 sequences, 41% being singletons. The material sequenced was glioma tissue, nonneoplastic brain tissue, or PBMCs (not recorded which). Receptor source: a human donor with low-grade glioma or glioblastoma, undergoing nonglioma brain surgery, or in good health (not recorded which). CDR3s include the opening cysteine and the closing phenylalanine or tryptophan. A D gene is named only where the DNA matches it firmly. For some rows the clone size is stated as once, few or many, or as a class when expanded; others skip it.

clone size	J gene	V gene	D gene	CDR3 protein	CDR3 DNA
many	TRBJ1-2	TRBV28	TRBD1	CASSSTGGRYGYTF	TGTGCCAGCAGCTCGACAGGGGGCAGATATGGCTACACCTTC
few	TRBJ2-7	TRBV6-1	TRBD1	CASSPQGNAGYEQYF	TGTGCCAGCAGTCCACAGGGGAATGCGGGCTACGAGCAGTACTTC
few	TRBJ2-5	TRBV7-2	.	CASSRGRGQETQYF	TGTGCCAGCAGCCGAGGGAGGGGGCAGGAGACCCAGTACTTC
many	TRBJ2-1	TRBV20-1	.	CSAGPQRNEQFF	TGCAGTGCAGGACCCCAGCGGAATGAGCAGTTCTTC
many	TRBJ1-5	TRBV6-1	.	CASLGLVTFGDQPQHF	TGTGCCAGTCTCGGGCTGGTGACGTTCGGTGATCAGCCCCAGCATTTT
.	TRBJ2-7	TRBV7-9	TRBD1	CASSTWDSRDEQYF	TGTGCCAGCAGCACCTGGGACAGTAGGGACGAGCAGTACTTC
many	TRBJ1-1	TRBV6-2/TRBV6-3	.	CASRTGHGSEAFF	TGTGCCAGCAGGACAGGTCACGGGTCTGAAGCTTTCTTT
.	TRBJ1-1	TRBV9	TRBD1	CASSVGPGGNTEAFF	TGTGCCAGCAGCGTAGGCCCAGGGGGGAACACTGAAGCTTTCTTT
many	TRBJ1-1	TRBV20-1	.	CSARDLARGNTEAFF	TGCAGTGCTAGAGATCTAGCGAGGGGGAACACTGAAGCTTTCTTT
.	TRBJ1-1	TRBV20-1	.	CRAFVANTGAFF	TGCAGGGCGTTTGTGGCGAACACTGGAGCTTTCTTT
few	TRBJ1-5	TRBV20-1	TRBD1	CSAAGQGDQPQHF	TGCAGTGCGGCAGGACAGGGGGATCAGCCCCAGCATTTT
once	TRBJ2-1	TRBV20-1	TRBD2	CSAPNSGTSADEQFF	TGCAGTGCTCCTAATTCCGGGACTAGCGCGGATGAGCAGTTCTTC
.	TRBJ2-7	TRBV3-1	TRBD1	CASAATGDVYEQYF	TGTGCCAGCGCCGCGACAGGGGATGTCTACGAGCAGTACTTC
.	TRBJ2-3	TRBV5-4	.	CASSPSSSTDTQYF	TGTGCCAGCAGCCCAAGTTCTAGCACAGATACGCAGTATTTT
.	TRBJ2-1	TRBV4-1	.	CASSQERPNEQFF	TGCGCCAGCAGCCAAGAGCGACCAAATGAGCAGTTCTTC
.	TRBJ2-5	TRBV28	.	CASGLLSGGSYNEQYF	TGTGCCAGCGGTTTATTGTCAGGAGGCTCCTACAATGAGCAGTACTTC
once	TRBJ2-7	TRBV15	.	CATSRPPNEKYF	TGTGCCACCAGCAGACCCCCAAATGAGAAGTACTTC
few	TRBJ2-2	TRBV27	TRBD2	CASSLGQPGLAPVVGELFF	TGTGCCAGCAGTTTGGGACAGCCGGGACTAGCGCCCGTTGTAGGGGAGCTGTTTTTT
.	TRBJ2-7	TRBV20-1	.	CSAGDPTRAEQYF	TGCAGTGCTGGAGATCCAACTAGAGCCGAGCAGTACTTC
few	TRBJ1-3	TRBV19	.	CASSIRTPDTIYF	TGTGCCAGTAGTATTCGGACCCCCGACACCATATATTTT
.	TRBJ2-7	TRBV25-1	.	CASSESRIQYF	TGTGCCAGCAGTGAATCTCGGATACAGTACTTC
.	TRBJ2-1	TRBV4-1	.	CASSPIAISSYNEQFF	TGCGCCAGCAGCCCCATAGCGATCAGCTCCTACAATGAGCAGTTCTTC
.	TRBJ2-1	TRBV7-2	TRBD2	CASSLRLADINRFF	TGTGCCAGCAGCTTAAGACTAGCGGATATCAATCGGTTCTTC
many	TRBJ2-7	TRBV20-1	.	CSARGLVSYEQYF	TGCAGTGCTAGAGGGCTAGTCTCCTACGAGCAGTACTTC
.	TRBJ1-1	TRBV12-3/TRBV12-4	.	CASRGIRGKTEAFF	TGTGCCAGCAGGGGGATTAGGGGGAAGACTGAAGCTTTCTTT
.	TRBJ2-3	TRBV28	.	CASSLAQGPDTQYF	TGTGCCAGCAGTCTTGCTCAGGGCCCAGATACGCAGTATTTT
.	TRBJ2-3	TRBV29-1	.	CSVGPSTDTQYF	TGCAGCGTGGGGCCTAGCACAGATACGCAGTATTTT
.	TRBJ2-1	TRBV20-1	.	CSAPPYNEQFF	TGCAGTGCACCGCCGTACAATGAGCAGTTCTTC
.	TRBJ1-1	TRBV11-2	TRBD1	CASSRRQGSGNTEAFF	TGTGCCAGCAGCCGACGACAGGGATCAGGGAACACTGAAGCTTTCTTT
.	TRBJ2-7	TRBV7-2	.	CASSYHSTYEQYF	TGTGCCAGCAGCTACCACAGTACCTACGAGCAGTACTTC
.	TRBJ1-1	TRBV4-1	.	CASSQGVDRKNTEAFF	TGCGCCAGCAGCCAAGGTGTTGACAGGAAGAACACTGAAGCTTTCTTT
.	TRBJ1-1	TRBV2	.	CASSPGKDLAFF	TGTGCCAGCAGCCCCGGAAAAGATTTAGCTTTCTTT
.	TRBJ2-3	TRBV24-1	.	CATSGGVGGRVADTQYF	TGTGCCACCAGCGGCGGGGTAGGGGGAAGGGTCGCAGATACGCAGTATTTT
.	TRBJ1-1	TRBV5-1	TRBD1	CASRLTGGATEAFF	TGCGCCAGCCGATTGACAGGGGGTGCGACTGAAGCTTTCTTT
few	TRBJ1-4	TRBV20-1	.	CSAPAGAREKLFF	TGCAGTGCCCCAGCAGGGGCAAGGGAAAAACTGTTTTTT
few	TRBJ2-3	TRBV7-9	.	CASSSRPGPDTQYF	TGTGCCAGCAGCTCCCGTCCCGGGCCAGATACGCAGTATTTT
.	TRBJ2-1	TRBV4-3	.	CASSQDPGRGAYNKQFF	TGCGCCAGCAGCCAAGATCCGGGCCGGGGGGCCTACAATAAGCAGTTCTTC
.	TRBJ2-2	TRBV14	TRBD2	CASSQAWGGTGELFF	TGTGCCAGCAGCCAAGCCTGGGGGGGCACCGGGGAGCTGTTTTTT
.	TRBJ1-1	TRBV6-1	TRBD1	CASSEALDRGNTEASF	TGTGCCAGCAGTGAAGCCTTGGACAGGGGCAACACTGAAGCTTCCTTT
many	TRBJ1-5	TRBV28	.	CASSVLGLRVNQPQHF	TGTGCCAGCAGTGTACTCGGGCTGAGGGTCAATCAGCCCCAGCATTTT
.	TRBJ1-5	TRBV4-2	.	CASSQGGVDQHQHF	TGTGCCAGCAGCCAAGGAGGAGTAGATCAGCACCAGCATTTT